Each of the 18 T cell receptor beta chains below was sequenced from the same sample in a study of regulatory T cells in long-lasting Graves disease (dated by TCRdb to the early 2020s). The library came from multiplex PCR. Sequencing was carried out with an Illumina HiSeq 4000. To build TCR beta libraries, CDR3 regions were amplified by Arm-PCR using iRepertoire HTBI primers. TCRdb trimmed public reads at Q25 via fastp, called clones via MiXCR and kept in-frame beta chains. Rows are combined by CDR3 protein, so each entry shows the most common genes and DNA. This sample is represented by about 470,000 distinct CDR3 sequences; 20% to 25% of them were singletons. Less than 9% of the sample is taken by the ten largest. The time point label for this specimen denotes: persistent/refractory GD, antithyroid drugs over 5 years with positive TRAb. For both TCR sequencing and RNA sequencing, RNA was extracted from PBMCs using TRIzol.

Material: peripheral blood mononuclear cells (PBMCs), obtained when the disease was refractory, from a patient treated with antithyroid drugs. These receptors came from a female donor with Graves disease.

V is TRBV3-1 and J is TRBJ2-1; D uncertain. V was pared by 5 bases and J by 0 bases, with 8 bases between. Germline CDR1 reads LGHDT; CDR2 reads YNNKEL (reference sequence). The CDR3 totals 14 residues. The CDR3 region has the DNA TGTGCCAGCAGCGGGCACCCCTCCTACAATGAGCAGTTCTTC. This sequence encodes CASSGHPSYNEQFF.

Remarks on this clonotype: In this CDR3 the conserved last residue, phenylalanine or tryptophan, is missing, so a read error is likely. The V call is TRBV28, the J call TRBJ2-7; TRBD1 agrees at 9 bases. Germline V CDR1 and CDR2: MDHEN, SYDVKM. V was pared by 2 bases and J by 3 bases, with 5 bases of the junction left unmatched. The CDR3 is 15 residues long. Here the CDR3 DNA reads TGTGCCAGCAGTTTAACACCGGGACAGGGCTACGAGCAGTACCTC. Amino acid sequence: CASSLTPGQGYEQYL.

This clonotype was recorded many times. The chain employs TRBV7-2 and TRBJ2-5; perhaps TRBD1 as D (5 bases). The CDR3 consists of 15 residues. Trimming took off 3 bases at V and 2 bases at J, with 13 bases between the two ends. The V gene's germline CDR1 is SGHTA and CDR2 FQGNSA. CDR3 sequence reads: CASSFGPGRQETQYF. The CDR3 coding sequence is TGTGCCAGCAGCTTCGGTCCAGGGCGTCAAGAGACCCAGTACTTC.

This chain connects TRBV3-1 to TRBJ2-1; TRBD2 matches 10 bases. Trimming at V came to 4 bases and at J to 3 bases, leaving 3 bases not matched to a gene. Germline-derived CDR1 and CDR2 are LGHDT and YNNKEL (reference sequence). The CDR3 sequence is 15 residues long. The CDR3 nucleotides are TGTGCCAGCAGCCCCATAGCGGGGGGCTACAATGAGCAGTTCTTC. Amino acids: CASSPIAGGYNEQFF.

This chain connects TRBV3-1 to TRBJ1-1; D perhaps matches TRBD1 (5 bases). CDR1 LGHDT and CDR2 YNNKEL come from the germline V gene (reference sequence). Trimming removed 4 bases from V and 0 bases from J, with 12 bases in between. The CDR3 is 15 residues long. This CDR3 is CASSRWGRVNTEAFF. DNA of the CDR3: TGTGCCAGCAGCCGATGGGGACGGGTGAACACTGAAGCTTTCTTT.

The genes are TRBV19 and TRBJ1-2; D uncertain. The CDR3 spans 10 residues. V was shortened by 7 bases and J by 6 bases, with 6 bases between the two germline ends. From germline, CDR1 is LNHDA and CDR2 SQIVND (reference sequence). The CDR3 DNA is TGTGCCAGTACTTTCGATGGCTACACCTTC. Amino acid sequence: CASTFDGYTF.

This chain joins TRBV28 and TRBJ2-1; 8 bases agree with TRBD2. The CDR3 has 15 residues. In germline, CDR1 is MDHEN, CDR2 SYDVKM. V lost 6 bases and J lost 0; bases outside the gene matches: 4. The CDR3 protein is CASRETSDSYNEQFF. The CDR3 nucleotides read TGTGCCAGCAGAGAGACTAGCGACTCCTACAATGAGCAGTTCTTC.

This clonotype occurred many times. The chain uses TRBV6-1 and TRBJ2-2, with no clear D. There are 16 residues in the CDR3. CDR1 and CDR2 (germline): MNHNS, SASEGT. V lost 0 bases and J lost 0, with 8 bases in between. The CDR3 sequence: CASSEARVSNTGELFF. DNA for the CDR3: TGTGCCAGCAGTGAAGCGCGAGTATCGAACACCGGGGAGCTGTTTTTT.

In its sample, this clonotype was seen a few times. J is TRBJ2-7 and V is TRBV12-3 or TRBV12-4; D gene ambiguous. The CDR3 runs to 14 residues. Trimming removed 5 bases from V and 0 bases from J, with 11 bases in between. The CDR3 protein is CASSAPEISYEQYF. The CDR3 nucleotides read TGTGCCAGCAGTGCTCCAGAAATCTCCTACGAGCAGTACTTC.

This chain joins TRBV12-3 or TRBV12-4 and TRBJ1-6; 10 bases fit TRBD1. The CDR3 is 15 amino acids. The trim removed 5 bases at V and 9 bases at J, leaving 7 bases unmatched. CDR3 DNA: TGTGCCAGCAGTCCGTCCGGGACAGGGGCTTCACCCCTCCACTTT. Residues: CASSPSGTGASPLHF.

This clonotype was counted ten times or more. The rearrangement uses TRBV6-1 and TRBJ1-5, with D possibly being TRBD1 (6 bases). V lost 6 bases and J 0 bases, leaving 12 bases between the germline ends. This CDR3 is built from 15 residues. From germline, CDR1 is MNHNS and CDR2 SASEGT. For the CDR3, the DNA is TGTGCCAGCAGCACACAGGGCTATAGCAATCAGCCCCAGCATTTT. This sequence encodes CASSTQGYSNQPQHF.

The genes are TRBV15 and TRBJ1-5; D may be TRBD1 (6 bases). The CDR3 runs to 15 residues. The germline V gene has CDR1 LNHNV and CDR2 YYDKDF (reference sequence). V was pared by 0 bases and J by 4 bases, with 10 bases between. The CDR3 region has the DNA TGTGCCACCAGCAGAGACAGGGGTGTGAATCAGCCCCAGCATTTT. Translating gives CATSRDRGVNQPQHF.

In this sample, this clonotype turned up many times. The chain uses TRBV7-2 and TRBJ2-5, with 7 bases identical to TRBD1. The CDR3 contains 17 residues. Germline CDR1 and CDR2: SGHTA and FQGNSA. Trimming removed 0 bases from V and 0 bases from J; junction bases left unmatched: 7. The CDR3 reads CASSLARGGPHQETQYF. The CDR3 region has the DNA TGTGCCAGCAGCTTAGCGCGAGGGGGCCCCCACCAAGAGACCCAGTACTTC.

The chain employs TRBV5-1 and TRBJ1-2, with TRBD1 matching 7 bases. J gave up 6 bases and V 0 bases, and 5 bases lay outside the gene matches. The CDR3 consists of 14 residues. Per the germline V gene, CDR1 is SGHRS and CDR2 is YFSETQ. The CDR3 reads CASSLEGGWNGYTF. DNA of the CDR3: TGCGCCAGCAGCTTGGAAGGGGGCTGGAATGGCTACACCTTC.

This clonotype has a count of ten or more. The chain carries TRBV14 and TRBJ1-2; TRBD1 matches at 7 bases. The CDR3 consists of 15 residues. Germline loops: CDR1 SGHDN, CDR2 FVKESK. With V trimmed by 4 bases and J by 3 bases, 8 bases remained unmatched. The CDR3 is CASSRQGILDYGYTF. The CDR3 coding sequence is TGTGCCAGCAGCCGACAGGGAATTTTGGACTATGGCTACACCTTC.

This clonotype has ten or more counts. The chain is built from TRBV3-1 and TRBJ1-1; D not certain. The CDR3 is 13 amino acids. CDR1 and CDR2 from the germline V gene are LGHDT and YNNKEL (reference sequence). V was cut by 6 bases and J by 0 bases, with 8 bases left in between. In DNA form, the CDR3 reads TGTGCCAGCAGTAAAACAGTGAACACTGAAGCTTTCTTT. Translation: CASSKTVNTEAFF.

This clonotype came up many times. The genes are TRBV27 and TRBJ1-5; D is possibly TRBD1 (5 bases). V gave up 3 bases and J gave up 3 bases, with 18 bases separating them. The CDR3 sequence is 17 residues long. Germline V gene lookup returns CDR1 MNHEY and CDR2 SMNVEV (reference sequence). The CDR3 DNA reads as TGTGCCAGCAGTTTGCTTGCGGGGACGGGAGTCAATCAGCCCCAGCATTTT. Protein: CASSLLAGTGVNQPQHF.

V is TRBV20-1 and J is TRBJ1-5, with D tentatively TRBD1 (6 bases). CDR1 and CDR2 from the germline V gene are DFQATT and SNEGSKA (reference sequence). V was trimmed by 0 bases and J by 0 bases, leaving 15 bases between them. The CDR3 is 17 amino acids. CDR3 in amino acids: CSARDTGTPYSNQPQHF. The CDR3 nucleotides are TGCAGTGCTAGAGATACCGGGACACCATATAGCAATCAGCCCCAGCATTTT.